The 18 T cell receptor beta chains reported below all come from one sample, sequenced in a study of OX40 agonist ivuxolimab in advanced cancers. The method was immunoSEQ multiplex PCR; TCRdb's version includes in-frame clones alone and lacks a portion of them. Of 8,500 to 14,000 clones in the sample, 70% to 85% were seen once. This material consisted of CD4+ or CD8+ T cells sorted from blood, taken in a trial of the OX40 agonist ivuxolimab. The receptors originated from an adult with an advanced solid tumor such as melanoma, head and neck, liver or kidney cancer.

The DNA for the CDR3 is TGTGCCACCAGCAGAGATCTCGCCGGGGAGCTGTTTTTT. It is translated as CATSRDLAGELFF. The chain recombines TRBV15 with TRBJ2-2, with no clear D. Trimming removed 0 bases from V and 6 bases from J, with 5 bases in between. The CDR3 has 13 residues. CDR1 and CDR2 (germline): LNHNV, YYDKDF (reference sequence).

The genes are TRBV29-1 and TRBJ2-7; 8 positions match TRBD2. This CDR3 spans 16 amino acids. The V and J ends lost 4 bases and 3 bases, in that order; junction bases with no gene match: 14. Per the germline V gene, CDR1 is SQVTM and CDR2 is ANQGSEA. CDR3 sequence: CSVGGGGGTSGYEQYF. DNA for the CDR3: TGCAGCGTTGGGGGGGGCGGGGGGACTTCGGGCTACGAGCAGTACTTC.

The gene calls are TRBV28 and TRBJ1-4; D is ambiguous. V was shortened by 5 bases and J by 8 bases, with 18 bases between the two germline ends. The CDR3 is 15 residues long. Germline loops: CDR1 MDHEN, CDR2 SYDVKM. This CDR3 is CASSERTRMEEKLFF. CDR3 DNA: TGTGCCAGCAGTGAAAGAACGAGGATGGAGGAAAAACTGTTTTTT.

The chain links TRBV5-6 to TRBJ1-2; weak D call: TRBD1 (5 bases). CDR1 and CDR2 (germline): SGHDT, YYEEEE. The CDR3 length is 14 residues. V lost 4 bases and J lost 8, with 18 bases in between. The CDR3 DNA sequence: TGTGCCAGCAGCCCCCTTCCGGGACTGAAGGGCTACACCTTC. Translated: CASSPLPGLKGYTF.

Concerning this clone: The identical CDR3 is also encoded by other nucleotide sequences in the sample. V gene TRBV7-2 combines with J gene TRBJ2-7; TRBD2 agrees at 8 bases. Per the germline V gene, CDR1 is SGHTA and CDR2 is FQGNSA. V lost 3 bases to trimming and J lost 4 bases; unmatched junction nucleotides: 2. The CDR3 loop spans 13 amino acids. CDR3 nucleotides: TGTGCCAGCAGCTTTAGCGGGGATTACGAGCAGTACTTC. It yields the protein CASSFSGDYEQYF.

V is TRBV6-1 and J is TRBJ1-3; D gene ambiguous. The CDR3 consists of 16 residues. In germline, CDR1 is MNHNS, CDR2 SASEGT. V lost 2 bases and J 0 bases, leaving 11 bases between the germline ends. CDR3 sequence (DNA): TGTGCCAGCAGTGAAACGATGGCGAGCTCTGGAAACACCATATATTTT. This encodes CASSETMASSGNTIYF.

The CDR3 reads CASSLTVNYEQYF. In DNA, the CDR3 is TGTGCCAGCAGCTTAACGGTGAATTACGAGCAGTACTTC. The rearrangement uses TRBV7-9 and TRBJ2-7; D is unclear. The length of the CDR3 is 13 residues. Trimming took off 2 bases at V and 4 bases at J, with 9 bases between the two ends. Germline V gives CDR1 SEHNR, CDR2 FQNEAQ (reference sequence).

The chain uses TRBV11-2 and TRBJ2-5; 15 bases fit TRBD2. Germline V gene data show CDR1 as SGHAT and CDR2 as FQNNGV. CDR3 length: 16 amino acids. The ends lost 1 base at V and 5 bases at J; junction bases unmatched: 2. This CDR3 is CASSLGTSGRDETQYF. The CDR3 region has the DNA TGTGCCAGCAGCTTAGGGACTAGCGGGAGGGACGAGACCCAGTACTTC.

CDR3 sequence: CASSLYREANYGYTF. The CDR3 DNA sequence: TGTGCCAGCAGTTTATACAGGGAGGCTAACTATGGCTACACCTTC. V usage is TRBV28 and J usage is TRBJ1-2, with D possibly matching TRBD1 (6 bases). CDR1 and CDR2 (germline): MDHEN, SYDVKM. V was trimmed by 1 base and J by 0 bases, leaving 9 bases between them. The CDR3 consists of 15 residues.

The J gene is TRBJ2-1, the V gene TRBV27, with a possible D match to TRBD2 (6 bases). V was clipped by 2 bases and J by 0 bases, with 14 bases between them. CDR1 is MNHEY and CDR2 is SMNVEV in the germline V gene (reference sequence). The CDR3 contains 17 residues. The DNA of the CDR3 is TGTGCCAGCAGTTTAGCGGGAAAGGCTAACTCCTACAATGAGCAGTTCTTC. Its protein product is CASSLAGKANSYNEQFF.

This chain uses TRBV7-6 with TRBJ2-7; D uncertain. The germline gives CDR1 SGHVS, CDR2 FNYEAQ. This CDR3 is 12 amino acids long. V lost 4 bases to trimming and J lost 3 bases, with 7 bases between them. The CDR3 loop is CASSSEDYEQYF. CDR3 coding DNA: TGTGCCAGCAGCTCAGAGGACTACGAGCAGTACTTC.

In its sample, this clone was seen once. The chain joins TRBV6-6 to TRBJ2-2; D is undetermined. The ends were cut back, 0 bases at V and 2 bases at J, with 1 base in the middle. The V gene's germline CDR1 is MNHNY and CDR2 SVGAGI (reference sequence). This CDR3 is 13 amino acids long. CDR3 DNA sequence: TGTGCCAGCAGTTACTCCAACACCGGGGAGCTGTTTTTT. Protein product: CASSYSNTGELFF.

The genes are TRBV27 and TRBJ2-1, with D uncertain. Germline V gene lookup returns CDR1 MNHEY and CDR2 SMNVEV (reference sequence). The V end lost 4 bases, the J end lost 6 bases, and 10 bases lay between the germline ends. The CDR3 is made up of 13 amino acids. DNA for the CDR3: TGTGCCAGCAGTTCCCCCCGAGGCAATGAGCAGTTCTTC. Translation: CASSSPRGNEQFF.

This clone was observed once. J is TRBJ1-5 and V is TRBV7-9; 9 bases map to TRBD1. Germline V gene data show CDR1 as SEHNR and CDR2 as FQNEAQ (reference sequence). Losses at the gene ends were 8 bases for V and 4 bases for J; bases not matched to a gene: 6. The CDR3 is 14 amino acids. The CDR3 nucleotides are TGTGCCAGCGGCTACGGACAGGGGAATCAGCCCCAGCATTTT. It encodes CASGYGQGNQPQHF. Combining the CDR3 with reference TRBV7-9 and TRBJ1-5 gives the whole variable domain DTGVSQNPRHKITKRGQNVTFRCDPISEHNRLYWYRQTLGQGPEFLTYFQNEAQLEKSRLLSDRFSAERPKGSFSTLEIQRTEQGDSAMYLCASGYGQGNQPQHFGDGTRLSIL.

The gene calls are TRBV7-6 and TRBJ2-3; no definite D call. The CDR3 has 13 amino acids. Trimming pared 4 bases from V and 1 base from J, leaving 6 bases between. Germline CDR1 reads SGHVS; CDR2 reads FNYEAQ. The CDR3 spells CASSSTRTDTQYF. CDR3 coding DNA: TGTGCCAGCAGCTCCACGCGCACAGATACGCAGTATTTT.

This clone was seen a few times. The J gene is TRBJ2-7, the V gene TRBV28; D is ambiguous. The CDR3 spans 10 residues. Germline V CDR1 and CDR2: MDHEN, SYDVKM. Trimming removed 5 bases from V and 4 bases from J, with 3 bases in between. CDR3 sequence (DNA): TGTGCCAGCAGTCAGTACGAGCAGTACTTC. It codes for CASSQYEQYF.

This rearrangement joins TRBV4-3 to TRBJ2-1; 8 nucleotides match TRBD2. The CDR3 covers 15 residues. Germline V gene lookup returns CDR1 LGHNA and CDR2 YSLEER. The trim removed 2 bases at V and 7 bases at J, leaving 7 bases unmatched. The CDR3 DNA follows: TGCGCCAGCAGCCAACTGGGACTAGTTAATAATGAGCAGTTCTTC. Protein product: CASSQLGLVNNEQFF.

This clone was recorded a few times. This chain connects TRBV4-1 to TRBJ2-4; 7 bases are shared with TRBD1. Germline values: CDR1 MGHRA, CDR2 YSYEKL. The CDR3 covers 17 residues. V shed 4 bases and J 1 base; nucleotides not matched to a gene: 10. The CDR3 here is CASSRTNRGSAKNIQYF. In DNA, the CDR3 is TGCGCCAGCAGCCGAACAAACAGGGGAAGTGCCAAAAACATTCAGTACTTC.